The clone carrying this TCR beta chain was detected only a few times. Its cognate antigen is unknown. The data are from a study of early T cells in non-severe SARS-CoV-2 infection. About the study: Bulk RNA from unsorted whole blood was sequenced; chains were unpaired.

From germline, CDR1 is SGHTA and CDR2 FQGNSA. V was pared by 2 bases and J by 4 bases, with 15 bases between. This CDR3 comprises 16 residues. Separate cDNA molecules each had unique molecular identifiers attached to them. TCRdb processed the 5' RACE reads anew with MiXCR; each CDR3 protein has one entry. The repertoire consists of 100,000 or so distinct CDR3 sequences, with over 10% occurring once and the leading ten covering over 5%. Whole-study findings and limits: The study's VDJdb matching favored anti-spike CD8 responses and missed private and CD4 specificities.

What was sequenced was whole blood. The TCR comes from an adult who was a healthcare worker with PCR-confirmed SARS-CoV-2 infection or an uninfected control (not recorded which). The chain recombines TRBV7-2 with TRBJ1-5; D uncertain. CDR3 amino acids: CASSLNFQDLNQPQHF. The CDR3 region has the DNA TGTGCCAGCAGCTTAAATTTTCAGGACCTTAATCAGCCCCAGCATTTT.